This TCR beta chain was obtained from a study of blood T cell repertoires in COVID-19. Study at large: The United States, Italy and Spain provided the acute and convalescent COVID-19 samples.

Grouping used clinical history reported by participants in a survey and questionnaire. CDR3 length: 14 amino acids. Trimming took 6 bases from V and 5 from J, leaving 13 bases between them. Germline values: CDR1 KGHSH, CDR2 LQKENI. Authors' analysis steps: From reference gene primer amplification, estimates of nucleated cell counts were derived. Profiling relied on immunoSEQ multiplex PCR, and the TCRdb table lists in-frame clones only, not all of them. For V, J and clone size, that table is used; D and trimming come from the DNA. Of 200,000 to 300,000 clones listed, approximately 90% are singletons. The sequenced material came from PBMCs or T cells enriched from blood (not recorded which). The sequence was collected from a woman aged 40 to 50 with acute COVID-19. J is TRBJ2-2 and V is TRBV18; D not certain. This chain's CDR3 is CASSTSQLTGELFF. CDR3 nucleotide sequence: TGTGCCAGCTCCACATCCCAGTTAACCGGGGAGCTGTTTTTT.